This T cell receptor beta chain was identified in a study of shared clonotypes between healthy human individuals. Study-wide background: Donors consisted of two women and a few men between 18 and 49.

Unsorted PBMC DNA underwent sequencing on ten immunoSEQ deep assay plates. In the authors' workflow: There were no quality scores in the junction-only immunoSEQ sequences, so filtering differed. Profiling relied on immunoSEQ multiplex PCR, and the TCRdb table lists in-frame clones only, not all of them. V and J calls and clone size come straight from that table; D and trimming were deduced from the DNA. The table shows 530,000 or so clones, with about three quarters occurring only once. Unmatched junction bases numbered 9, after V lost 5 bases and J lost 1 base. This CDR3 has 17 amino acids. CDR1 is SGHVS and CDR2 is FNYEAQ in the germline V gene.

The rearrangement uses TRBV7-6 and TRBJ2-7, with TRBD2 matching 12 bases. This TCR was sampled from a woman aged 40 to 55 in good health. Some clones in this sample may be carry-over from other donors' samples. The sample comprised PBMCs. The CDR3 nucleotides read TGTGCCAGCAGCCAGAGACTAGCGGGAGCGATGTCCTACGAGCAGTACTTC. Residues: CASSQRLAGAMSYEQYF.